Here is one T cell receptor beta chain with its context. This sample was included in a study of blood T cell repertoires in COVID-19. Method: immunoSEQ multiplex PCR; TCRdb's copy keeps in-frame clones and lacks some. Found here are about 180,000 clones, more than 70% of them singletons; the top ten hold more than 7.5%. The CDR3 runs 14 residues. CDR1 LNHNV and CDR2 YYDKDF come from the germline V gene (reference sequence). V gave up 5 bases and J gave up 3 bases; unmatched junction bases: 6. Sequencing input: PBMCs or T cells enriched from blood (not recorded which). This clonotype originated in a woman in her thirties who had recovered from COVID-19. This chain joins TRBV15 and TRBJ2-7; 8 bases are a match to TRBD1. The CDR3 DNA is TGTGCCACCAGCTCACCGGGACAGGACTACGAGCAGTACTTC. Translating it yields CATSSPGQDYEQYF.